This is a list of T cell receptor beta chains from one sample in a study of cytomegalovirus exposure and HLA in healthy donors. Sequenced by immunoSEQ multiplex PCR; TCRdb stores in-frame clones only, minus some. The data contain about 130,000 clones, 65% to 90% of them singletons. Sequencing was carried out using PBMCs. These receptor sequences come from a woman between 18 and 29 years old in good health and CMV-seropositive. Each CDR3 is given with its conserved first and last residue. D genes are given only for firm matches. Size values are once, few and many counts, or a class for expanded clones, and some rows have none.

>TRBJ2-5|TRBD1|.|TRBV9
TGTGCCAGCAATCCCAGGACAGGGGGTTTGGAGACCCAGTACTTC
CASNPRTGGLETQYF
>TRBJ2-7|.|few|TRBV30
TGTGCCTGGAGAGGGGACACGAGCTCCTACGAGCAGTACTTC
CAWRGDTSSYEQYF
>TRBJ2-5|TRBD2|.|TRBV30
TGTGCCTGGACCAGTGGGGCGGGGGGGCGCCAAGAGACCCAGTACTTC
CAWTSGAGGRQETQYF
>TRBJ2-7|.|.|TRBV25-1
TGTGCCAGCGCACAGGGTTCCTACGAGCAGTACTTC
CASAQGSYEQYF
>TRBJ2-7|TRBD2|.|TRBV7-9
TGTGCCAGCAGCTCCTTAGCGGGGGGCTACGAGCAGTACTTC
CASSSLAGGYEQYF
>TRBJ1-1|TRBD1|.|TRBV10-3
TGTGCCATCAGTGACCCGGGACAGGGAGGGAACACTGAAGCTTTCTTT
CAISDPGQGGNTEAFF
>TRBJ2-2|.|.|TRBV10-1
TGCGCCAGCAGTGAGCAGAACACCGGGGAGCTGTTTTTT
CASSEQNTGELFF
>TRBJ1-3|.|.|TRBV19
TGTGCCAGTAGTTATGCAGGCCCCTCTGGAAACACCATATATTTT
CASSYAGPSGNTIYF
>TRBJ1-1|.|.|TRBV29-1
TGCAGCGTTGTGCGGGGGAACACTGAAGCTTTCTTT
CSVVRGNTEAFF
>TRBJ1-3|.|few|TRBV30
TGTGCCTGGAGGGGCCGGGGGTCTGGAAACACCATATATTTT
CAWRGRGSGNTIYF
>TRBJ2-6|.|.|TRBV19
TGTGCCAGTAGTATCGTCACAGCAGTCTCTGGGGCCAACGTCCTGACTTTC
CASSIVTAVSGANVLTF
>TRBJ1-3|.|.|TRBV15
TGTGCCACCAGCCCCTCGGGAGGATCTGGAAACACCATATATTTT
CATSPSGGSGNTIYF
>TRBJ1-5|TRBD1|once|TRBV28
TGTGCCAGCAGTCCGCCCCTATCGACAGGGCAACAGCCCCAGCATTTT
CASSPPLSTGQQPQHF
>TRBJ2-1|.|once|TRBV20-1
TGCAGTGCTAGAGATAAGACAAAGCAGTTCTTC
CSARDKTKQFF
>TRBJ2-7|TRBD1|.|TRBV18
TGTGCCAGCTCACCACGGGACAGGACCAACGAGCAGTACTTC
CASSPRDRTNEQYF
>TRBJ2-5|.|.|TRBV29-1
TGCAGCGTGATGGGACTCCCAGGAGGAGAGACCCAGTACTTC
CSVMGLPGGETQYF
>TRBJ1-1|.|.|TRBV7-9
TGTGCCAGCAGCTCCCACAGGACAATGAACACTGAAGCTTTCTTT
CASSSHRTMNTEAFF
>TRBJ2-1|TRBD2|.|TRBV6-1
TGTGCCAGCAGACCAATAGCGGGGGCGGGGAATGAGCAGTTCTTC
CASRPIAGAGNEQFF
>TRBJ2-1|TRBD2|few|TRBV2
TGTGCCAGCACCGCTAGCGGGAGCTCCTACAATGAGCAGTTCTTC
CASTASGSSYNEQFF
>TRBJ2-3|TRBD2|.|TRBV11-2
TGTGCCAGCAGCTTAGGGCGGGGGGGAAACACAGATACGCAGTATTTT
CASSLGRGGNTDTQYF
>TRBJ1-2|.|.|TRBV28
TGTGCCAGCAGTATAGGGAGGGACTATGGCTACACCTTC
CASSIGRDYGYTF
>TRBJ2-5|TRBD2|.|TRBV5-1
TGCGCCAGCTCGACTAGCGGGGAAGGAGAGACCCAGTACTTC
CASSTSGEGETQYF
>TRBJ2-7|.|.|TRBV7-9
TGTTCCAGCAGCTTAGCAGACAGCGAGCAGTACTTC
CSSSLADSEQYF
>TRBJ2-1|.|once|TRBV2
TGTGCCCTAGTCATCGGTTACAATGAGCAGTTCTTC
CALVIGYNEQFF
>TRBJ2-7|.|.|TRBV6-1
TGTGCCAGCCAACGGGCCTACGAGCAGTACTTC
CASQRAYEQYF
>TRBJ1-1|.|.|TRBV7-9
TGTGCCAGCAGCTATTTCGGCAAGGGGGTTAGCACTGAAGCTTTCTTT
CASSYFGKGVSTEAFF
>TRBJ2-1|TRBD2|.|TRBV5-1
TGCGCCAGCAGCTTGGGGGGACTAGTGGCCTACAATGAGCAGTTCTTC
CASSLGGLVAYNEQFF
>TRBJ2-1|.|.|TRBV4-1
TGCGCCAGCAGCCAAGTAAATCTAGTTTCCTACAATGAGCAGTTCTTC
CASSQVNLVSYNEQFF
>TRBJ2-3|TRBD2|.|TRBV25-1
TGTGCCAGCACCCCCCCGGGGGGGGGCCCTGCAGATACGCAGTATTTT
CASTPPGGGPADTQYF
>TRBJ2-2|.|.|TRBV6-5
TGTGCCAGCAGTTACTTCAGGGATTACACCGGGGAGCTGTTTTTT
CASSYFRDYTGELFF
>TRBJ2-7|TRBD1|.|TRBV5-1
TGCGCCAGCAGCGGGGCGACAGGGGGCTACGAGCAGTACTTC
CASSGATGGYEQYF
>TRBJ2-2|.|.|TRBV7-9
TGTTCCAGAAACTATGCCGGGGAGCTGTTTTTT
CSRNYAGELFF
>TRBJ1-2|.|.|TRBV4-1
TGCGCCAGCAGCCAACGGCGGATAGCTAACTATGGCTACACCTTC
CASSQRRIANYGYTF